This T cell receptor (beta chain) was sequenced for a study of blood T cell repertoires in COVID-19. Method: immunoSEQ multiplex PCR; TCRdb's copy keeps in-frame clones and lacks some. The data contain 200,000 to 250,000 clones, roughly 84% of them singletons. Trimming took off 7 bases at V and 2 bases at J, with 9 bases between the two ends. Germline V gene sequence: CDR1 MNHEY, CDR2 SVGAGI. The CDR3 runs to 12 residues. This TCR was recovered from a woman between 40 and 50 years old who had recovered from COVID-19. The sample was peripheral blood. This rearrangement joins TRBV6-5 to TRBJ2-7, with D unresolved. CDR3 residues: CASTSSAYEQYF. DNA for the CDR3: TGTGCCAGCACCTCGTCGGCCTACGAGCAGTACTTC.